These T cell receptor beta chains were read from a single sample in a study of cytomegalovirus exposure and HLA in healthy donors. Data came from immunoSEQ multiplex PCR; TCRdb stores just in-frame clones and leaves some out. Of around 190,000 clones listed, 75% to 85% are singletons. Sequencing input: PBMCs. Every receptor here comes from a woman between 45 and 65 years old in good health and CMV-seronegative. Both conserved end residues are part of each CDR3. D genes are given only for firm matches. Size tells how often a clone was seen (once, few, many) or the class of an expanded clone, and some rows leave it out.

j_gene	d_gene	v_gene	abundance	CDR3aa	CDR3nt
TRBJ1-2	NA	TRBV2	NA	CASSVREPAIYGYTF	TGTGCCAGCAGTGTAAGAGAGCCCGCGATCTATGGCTACACCTTC
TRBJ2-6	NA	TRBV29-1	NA	CSTTGTSSSGANVLTF	TGCAGCACAACAGGGACGTCAAGCTCTGGGGCCAACGTCCTGACTTTC
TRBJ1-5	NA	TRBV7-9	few	CASSDRGNQPQHF	TGTGCCAGCAGCGACAGAGGCAATCAGCCCCAGCATTTT
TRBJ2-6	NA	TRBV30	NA	CAWSVQSGANVLTF	TGTGCCTGGAGTGTACAATCGGGGGCCAACGTCCTGACTTTC
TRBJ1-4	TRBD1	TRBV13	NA	CASSSRTGRGEKLFF	TGTGCCAGCAGCTCCCGGACAGGGCGGGGTGAAAAACTGTTTTTT
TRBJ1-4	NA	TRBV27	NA	CASGPIRVTNEKLFF	TGTGCCAGCGGCCCGATCAGGGTGACTAATGAAAAACTGTTTTTT
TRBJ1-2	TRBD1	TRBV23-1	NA	CASSHRGLGYTF	TGCGCCAGCAGTCACAGGGGGCTTGGCTACACCTTC
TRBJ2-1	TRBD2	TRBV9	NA	CASSPGLAEYNEQFF	TGTGCCAGCAGCCCCGGACTAGCGGAATACAATGAGCAGTTCTTC
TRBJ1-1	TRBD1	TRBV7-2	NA	CASSSNRGLLNTEAFF	TGTGCCAGCAGCTCAAACAGGGGTTTATTGAACACTGAAGCTTTCTTT
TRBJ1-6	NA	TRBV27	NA	CASSLFGRDNSPLHF	TGTGCCAGCAGTTTATTCGGGCGGGATAATTCACCCCTCCACTTT
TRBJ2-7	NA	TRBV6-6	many	CASSPLRGEQYF	TGTGCCAGCAGCCCCCTAAGAGGCGAGCAGTACTTC
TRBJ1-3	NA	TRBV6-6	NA	CASSQGQTGNTIYF	TGTGCCAGCAGCCAGGGACAAACTGGAAACACCATATATTTT
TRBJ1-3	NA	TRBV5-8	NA	CASSLSGGFLSGNTIYF	TGTGCCAGCAGCTTGTCCGGAGGGTTTCTCTCTGGAAACACCATATATTTT
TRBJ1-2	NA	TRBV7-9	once	CASSFDENGYTF	TGTGCCAGCAGCTTTGATGAGAATGGCTACACCTTC
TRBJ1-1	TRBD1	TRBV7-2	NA	CASTLDRVNTEAFF	TGTGCCAGCACCCTGGACAGGGTGAACACTGAAGCTTTCTTT
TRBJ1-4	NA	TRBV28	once	CASESGSIRVNEKLFF	TGTGCCAGCGAGTCCGGGAGTATCCGAGTTAATGAAAAACTGTTTTTT
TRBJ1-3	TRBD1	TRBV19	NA	CASSIRGPGNTIYF	TGTGCCAGTAGTATAAGGGGGCCTGGAAACACCATATATTTT
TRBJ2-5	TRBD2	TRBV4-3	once	CASSQAAAGGQETQYF	TGCGCCAGCAGCCAAGCAGCAGCGGGGGGCCAAGAGACCCAGTACTTC
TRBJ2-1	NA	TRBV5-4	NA	CASSSRGSRYNEQFF	TGTGCCAGCAGCTCCCGGGGGTCTCGCTACAATGAGCAGTTCTTC
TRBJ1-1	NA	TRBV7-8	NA	CASSLAGRNTEAFF	TGTGCCAGCAGCTTAGCGGGCAGGAACACTGAAGCTTTCTTT
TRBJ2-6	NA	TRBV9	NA	CASSVVGQTVANVLTF	TGTGCCAGCAGCGTAGTAGGTCAGACAGTGGCCAACGTCCTGACTTTC
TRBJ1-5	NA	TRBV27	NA	CASSFLGGGQPQHF	TGTGCCAGCAGTTTCTTAGGTGGAGGGCAGCCCCAGCATTTT
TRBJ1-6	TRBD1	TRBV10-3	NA	CAIRPDRVENSPLHF	TGTGCCATCAGGCCAGACAGGGTAGAAAATTCACCCCTCCACTTT
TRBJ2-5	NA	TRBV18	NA	CASSPEEKTQYF	TGTGCCAGCTCACCCGAGGAGAAGACCCAGTACTTC
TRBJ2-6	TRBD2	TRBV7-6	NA	CASTQSSGTSFAGANVLTF	TGTGCCAGCACCCAATCTTCCGGGACTAGTTTTGCTGGGGCCAACGTCCTGACTTTC
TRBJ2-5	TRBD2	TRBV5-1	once	CASSYRTSQETQYF	TGCGCCAGCAGCTACCGGACTAGCCAAGAGACCCAGTACTTC
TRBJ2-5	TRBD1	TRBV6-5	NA	CASSYTQGPGETQYF	TGTGCCAGCAGTTACACACAGGGGCCCGGCGAGACCCAGTACTTC
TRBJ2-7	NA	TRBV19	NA	CASSTFSGDYEQYF	TGTGCCAGTAGTACATTCTCAGGGGACTACGAGCAGTACTTC
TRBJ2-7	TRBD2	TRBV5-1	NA	CASSLGRGLPYEQYF	TGCGCCAGCAGCTTGGGGAGGGGACTACCCTACGAGCAGTACTTC
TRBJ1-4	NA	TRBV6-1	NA	CASSVGLINEKLFF	TGTGCCAGCAGTGTGGGACTTATTAATGAAAAACTGTTTTTT
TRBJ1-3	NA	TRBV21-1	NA	CASSMGQDHSGNTIYF	TGTGCCAGCAGCATGGGACAGGACCACTCTGGAAACACCATATATTTT
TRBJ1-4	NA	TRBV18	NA	CASSPGRSEKLFF	TGTGCCAGCTCACCTGGTCGGAGTGAAAAACTGTTTTTT
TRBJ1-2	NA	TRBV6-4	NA	CASSENDSGGYTF	TGTGCCAGCAGTGAGAACGACAGTGGTGGCTACACCTTC
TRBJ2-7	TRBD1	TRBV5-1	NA	CASSLGPGGMTYEQYF	TGCGCCAGCAGCTTGGGCCCAGGGGGCATGACCTACGAGCAGTACTTC
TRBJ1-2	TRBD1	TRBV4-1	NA	CASSQGSGQVLSYTF	TGCGCCAGCAGCCAAGGTTCGGGACAGGTACTTAGCTACACCTTC
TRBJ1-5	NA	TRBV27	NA	CASSLDRTGNQPQHF	TGTGCCAGCAGTTTGGATAGGACAGGCAATCAGCCCCAGCATTTT
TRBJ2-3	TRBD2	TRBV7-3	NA	CASSQGTSASTDTQYF	TGTGCCAGCAGCCAAGGGACTAGCGCAAGCACAGATACGCAGTATTTT
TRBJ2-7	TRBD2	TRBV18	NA	CASSPGLAGVYEQYF	TGTGCCAGCTCACCGGGACTAGCGGGGGTCTACGAGCAGTACTTC
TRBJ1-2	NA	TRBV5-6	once	CASSLSSGHGYTF	TGTGCCAGCAGCTTGAGCTCAGGCCATGGCTACACCTTC
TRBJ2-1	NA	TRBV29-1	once	CSVGRPLNNEQFF	TGCAGCGTTGGGCGGCCCCTAAACAATGAGCAGTTCTTC
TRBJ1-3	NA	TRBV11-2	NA	CASSLDRVLFPSNSGNTIYF	TGTGCCAGCAGCTTAGATCGGGTTTTGTTCCCTTCAAACTCTGGAAACACCATATATTTT
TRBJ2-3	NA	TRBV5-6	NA	CASSLRGTALNTQYF	TGTGCCAGCAGCTTGCGCGGGACAGCCCTTAATACGCAGTATTTT
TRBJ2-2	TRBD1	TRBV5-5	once	CASSWTGVSTGELFF	TGTGCCAGCAGCTGGACAGGGGTGAGCACCGGGGAGCTGTTTTTT
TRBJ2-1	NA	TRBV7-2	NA	CASSFSSSYNEQFF	TGTGCCAGCAGCTTCTCTAGCTCCTACAATGAGCAGTTCTTC
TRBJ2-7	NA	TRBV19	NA	CASSRSGGYEQYF	TGTGCCAGTAGTAGGTCCGGGGGATACGAGCAGTACTTC
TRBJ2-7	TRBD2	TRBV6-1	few	CASSEARGDYEQYF	TGTGCCAGCAGTGAAGCCCGGGGGGACTACGAGCAGTACTTC
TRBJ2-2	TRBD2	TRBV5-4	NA	CASSLGGRNTGELFF	TGTGCCAGCAGCTTGGGCGGGAGGAACACCGGGGAGCTGTTTTTT
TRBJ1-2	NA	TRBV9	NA	CASSSLLYHYGYTF	TGTGCCAGCAGCTCCCTACTCTACCACTATGGCTACACCTTC
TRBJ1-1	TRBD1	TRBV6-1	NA	CASSGRDRGLTEAFF	TGTGCCAGCAGTGGGCGGGACAGGGGTCTTACTGAAGCTTTCTTT
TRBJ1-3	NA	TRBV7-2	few	CASSRMRATSSGNTIYF	TGTGCCAGCAGCCGTATGAGGGCCACATCTTCTGGAAACACCATATATTTT
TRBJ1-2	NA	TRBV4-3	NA	CASSPYGQNYGYTF	TGCGCCAGCAGTCCATACGGACAGAACTATGGCTACACCTTC
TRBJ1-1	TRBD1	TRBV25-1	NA	CASKGAVPEAFF	TGTGCCAGCAAGGGGGCCGTCCCTGAAGCTTTCTTT